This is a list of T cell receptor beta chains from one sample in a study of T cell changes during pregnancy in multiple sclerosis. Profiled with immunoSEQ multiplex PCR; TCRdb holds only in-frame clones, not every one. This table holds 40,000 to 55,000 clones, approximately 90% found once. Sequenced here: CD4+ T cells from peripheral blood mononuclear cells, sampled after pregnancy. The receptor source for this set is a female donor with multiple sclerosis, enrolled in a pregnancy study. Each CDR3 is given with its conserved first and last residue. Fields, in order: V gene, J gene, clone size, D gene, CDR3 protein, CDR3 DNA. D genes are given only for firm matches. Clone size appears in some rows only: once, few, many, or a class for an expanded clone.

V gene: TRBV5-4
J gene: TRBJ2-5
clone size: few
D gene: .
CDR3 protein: CASSLERDSTQETQYF
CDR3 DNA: TGTGCCAGCAGCTTGGAACGGGATTCCACACAAGAGACCCAGTACTTC

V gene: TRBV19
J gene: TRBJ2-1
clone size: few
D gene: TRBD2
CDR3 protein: CASSPMGGRGKEQFF
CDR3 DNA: TGTGCCAGTAGTCCCATGGGCGGGCGGGGGAAGGAACAGTTCTTC

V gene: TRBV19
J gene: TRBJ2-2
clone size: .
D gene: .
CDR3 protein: CASSTAANTGELFF
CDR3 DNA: TGTGCCAGTAGTACTGCGGCGAACACCGGGGAGCTGTTTTTT

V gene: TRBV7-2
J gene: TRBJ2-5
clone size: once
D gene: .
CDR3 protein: CASSPIGLGEETQYF
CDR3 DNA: TGTGCCAGCAGCCCCATCGGGTTGGGAGAAGAGACCCAGTACTTC

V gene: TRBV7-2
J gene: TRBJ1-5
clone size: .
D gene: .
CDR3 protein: CASSYTSGSSQPQHF
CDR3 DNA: TGTGCCAGCAGCTACACCTCAGGGTCAAGTCAGCCCCAGCATTTT

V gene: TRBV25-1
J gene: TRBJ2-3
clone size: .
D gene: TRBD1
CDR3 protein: CASAPNRGGGTDTQYF
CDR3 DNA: TGTGCCAGCGCCCCTAACAGGGGTGGGGGCACAGATACGCAGTATTTT

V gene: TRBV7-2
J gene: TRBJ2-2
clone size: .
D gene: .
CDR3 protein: CASSPGHVNTGELFF
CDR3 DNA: TGTGCCAGCAGCCCGGGACACGTGAACACCGGGGAGCTGTTTTTT

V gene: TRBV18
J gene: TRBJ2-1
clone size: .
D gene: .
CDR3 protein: CASSPEARANEQFF
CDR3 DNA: TGTGCCAGCTCACCAGAGGCACGTGCCAATGAGCAGTTCTTC

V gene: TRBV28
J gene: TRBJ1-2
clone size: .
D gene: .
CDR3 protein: CASSNIRGNYGYTF
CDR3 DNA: TGTGCCAGCAGTAACATAAGGGGAAACTATGGCTACACCTTC

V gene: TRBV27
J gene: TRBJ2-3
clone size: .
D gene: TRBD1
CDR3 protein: CASSLRGQGASDTQYF
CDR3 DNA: TGTGCCAGCAGTTTAAGGGGCCAGGGGGCCTCAGATACGCAGTATTTT

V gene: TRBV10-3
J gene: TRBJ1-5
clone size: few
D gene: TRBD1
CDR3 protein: CAIRTGVEQPQHF
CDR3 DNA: TGTGCCATCAGGACAGGGGTGGAGCAGCCCCAGCATTTT

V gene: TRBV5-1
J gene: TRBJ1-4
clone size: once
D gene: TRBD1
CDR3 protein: CASSVDRVYEKLFF
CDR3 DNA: TGCGCCAGCAGCGTAGACAGGGTTTATGAAAAACTGTTTTTT

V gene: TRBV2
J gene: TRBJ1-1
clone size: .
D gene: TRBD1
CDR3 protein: CASSGQGGEAFF
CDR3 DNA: TGTGCCAGCAGCGGACAGGGCGGTGAAGCTTTCTTT

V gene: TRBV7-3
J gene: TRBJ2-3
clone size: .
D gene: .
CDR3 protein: CASSLGAFTQYF
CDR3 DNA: TGTGCCAGCAGCTTAGGGGCGTTTACGCAGTATTTT

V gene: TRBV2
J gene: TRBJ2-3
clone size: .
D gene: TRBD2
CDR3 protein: CASSLGLAGGGDTQYF
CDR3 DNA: TGTGCCAGCAGTTTGGGACTAGCGGGGGGGGGAGATACGCAGTATTTT

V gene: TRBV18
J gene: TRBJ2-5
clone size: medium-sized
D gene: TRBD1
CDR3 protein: CASSPRDREETQYF
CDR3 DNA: TGTGCCAGCTCACCAAGAGACAGGGAAGAGACCCAGTACTTC

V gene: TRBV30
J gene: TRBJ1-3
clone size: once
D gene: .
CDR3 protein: CAWNRDKAGNTIYF
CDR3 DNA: TGTGCCTGGAACCGGGACAAAGCCGGAAACACCATATATTTT

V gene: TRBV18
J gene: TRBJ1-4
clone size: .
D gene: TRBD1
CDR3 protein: CASSPRTGDNEELFF
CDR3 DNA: TGTGCCAGCTCACCCAGGACAGGGGATAATGAAGAACTGTTTTTT

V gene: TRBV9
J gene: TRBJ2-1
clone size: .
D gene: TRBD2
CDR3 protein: CASSVTGTSGRYNEQFF
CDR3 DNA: TGTGCCAGCAGCGTCACTGGGACTAGCGGGAGATACAATGAGCAGTTCTTC

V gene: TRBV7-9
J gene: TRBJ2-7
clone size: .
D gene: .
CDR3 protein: CASSRDTNEQYF
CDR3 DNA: TGTGCCAGCAGCCGGGACACCAACGAGCAGTACTTC

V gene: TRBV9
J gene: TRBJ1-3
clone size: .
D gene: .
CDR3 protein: CASSADSGSGNTIYF
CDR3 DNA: TGTGCCAGCAGCGCCGACAGTGGCTCTGGAAACACCATATATTTT

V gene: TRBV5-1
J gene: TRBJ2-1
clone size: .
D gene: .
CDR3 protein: CASSLSLREPGNEQFF
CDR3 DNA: TGCGCCAGCAGCCTGTCCCTGAGAGAACCGGGTAATGAGCAGTTCTTC

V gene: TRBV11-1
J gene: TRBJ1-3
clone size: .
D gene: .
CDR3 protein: CASSSPGGAGNTIYF
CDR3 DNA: TGTGCCAGCAGCTCCCCGGGAGGCGCTGGAAACACCATATATTTT

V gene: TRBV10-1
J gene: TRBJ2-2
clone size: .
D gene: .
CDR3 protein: CASSERGSGPTGELFF
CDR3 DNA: TGCGCCAGCAGTGAAAGGGGCAGCGGGCCCACCGGGGAGCTGTTTTTT

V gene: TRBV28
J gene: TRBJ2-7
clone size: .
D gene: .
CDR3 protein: CASSSPSTYEQYF
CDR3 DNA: TGTGCCAGCAGTTCCCCCAGTACCTACGAGCAGTACTTC

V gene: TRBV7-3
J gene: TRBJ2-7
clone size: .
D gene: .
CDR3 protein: CASSSPWESSYEQYF
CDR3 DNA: TGTGCCAGCAGCTCACCATGGGAGTCCTCCTACGAGCAGTACTTC

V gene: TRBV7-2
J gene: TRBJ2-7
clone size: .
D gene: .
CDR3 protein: CASRGVSREQYF
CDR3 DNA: TGTGCCAGCAGGGGAGTGTCGCGGGAGCAGTACTTC

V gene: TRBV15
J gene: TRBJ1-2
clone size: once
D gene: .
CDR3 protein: CATSSRREPNYGYTF
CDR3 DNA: TGTGCCACCAGCAGCAGGAGGGAACCTAACTATGGCTACACCTTC

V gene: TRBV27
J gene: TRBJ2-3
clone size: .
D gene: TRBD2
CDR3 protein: CASSLDGGGGTDTQYF
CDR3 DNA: TGTGCCAGCAGTCTGGACGGGGGGGGCGGCACAGATACGCAGTATTTT

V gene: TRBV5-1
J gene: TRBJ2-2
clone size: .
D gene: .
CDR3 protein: CASSPAQGWNTGELFF
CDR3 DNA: TGCGCCAGCAGCCCCGCACAGGGCTGGAACACCGGGGAGCTGTTTTTT

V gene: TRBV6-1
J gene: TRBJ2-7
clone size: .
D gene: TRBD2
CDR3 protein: CASSGLQGGKYEQYF
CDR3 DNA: TGTGCCAGCAGTGGACTTCAGGGAGGGAAGTACGAGCAGTACTTC

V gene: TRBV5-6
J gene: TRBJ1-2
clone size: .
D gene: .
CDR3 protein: CASSLMGRDDGYTF
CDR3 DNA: TGTGCCAGCAGCTTAATGGGCAGGGATGACGGCTACACCTTC

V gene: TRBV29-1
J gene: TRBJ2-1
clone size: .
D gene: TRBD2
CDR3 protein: CSVARLAGGRNEQFF
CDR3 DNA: TGCAGCGTTGCCCGACTAGCGGGAGGCCGAAATGAGCAGTTCTTC

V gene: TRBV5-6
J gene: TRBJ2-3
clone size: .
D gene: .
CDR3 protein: CASSLEVTSSTDTQYF
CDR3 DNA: TGTGCCAGCAGCTTGGAAGTCACATCTAGCACAGATACGCAGTATTTT

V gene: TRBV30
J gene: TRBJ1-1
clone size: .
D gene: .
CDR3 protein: CAGAYTAPEAFF
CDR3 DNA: TGTGCCGGGGCCTACACGGCCCCTGAAGCTTTCTTT

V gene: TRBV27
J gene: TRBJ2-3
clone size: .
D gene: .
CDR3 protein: CASSLSDSSTDTQYF
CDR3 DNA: TGTGCCAGCAGTTTATCGGACAGTAGCACAGATACGCAGTATTTT

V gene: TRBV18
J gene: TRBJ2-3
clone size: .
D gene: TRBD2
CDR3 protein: CASSPSGSGNTQYF
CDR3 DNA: TGTGCCAGCTCACCTAGCGGGAGTGGCAATACGCAGTATTTT

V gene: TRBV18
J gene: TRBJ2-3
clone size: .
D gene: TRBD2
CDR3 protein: CASSPRLAGSTDTQYF
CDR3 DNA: TGTGCCAGCTCACCAAGACTAGCGGGCTCCACAGATACGCAGTATTTT

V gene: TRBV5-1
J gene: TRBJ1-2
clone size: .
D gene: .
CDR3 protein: CASSLAQVGDTNNYGYTF
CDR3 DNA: TGCGCCAGCAGCTTGGCCCAGGTCGGGGACACCAATAACTATGGCTACACCTTC

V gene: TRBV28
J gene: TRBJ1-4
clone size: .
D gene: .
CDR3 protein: CASSVGQNNEKLFF
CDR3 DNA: TGTGCCAGCAGTGTGGGGCAGAATAATGAAAAACTGTTTTTT

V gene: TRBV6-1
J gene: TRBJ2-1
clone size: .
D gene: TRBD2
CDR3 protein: CASRSGTSYNEQFF
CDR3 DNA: TGTGCCAGCCGATCCGGGACTAGCTACAATGAGCAGTTCTTC

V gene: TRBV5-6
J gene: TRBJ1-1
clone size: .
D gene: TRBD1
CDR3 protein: CASSLSDRGANTEAFF
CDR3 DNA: TGTGCCAGCAGCTTGTCCGACAGGGGAGCGAACACTGAAGCTTTCTTT

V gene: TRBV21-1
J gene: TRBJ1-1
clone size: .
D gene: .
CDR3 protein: CASHSHRDTEAFF
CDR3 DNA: TGTGCCAGCCATTCCCACAGGGACACTGAAGCTTTCTTT

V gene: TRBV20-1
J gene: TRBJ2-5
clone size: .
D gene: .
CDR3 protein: CSASGEETQYF
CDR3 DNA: TGCAGTGCTAGCGGGGAAGAGACCCAGTACTTC

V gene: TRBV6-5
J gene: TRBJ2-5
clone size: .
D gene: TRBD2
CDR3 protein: CASSYGLAGEETQYF
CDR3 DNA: TGTGCCAGCAGTTACGGGCTAGCGGGAGAAGAGACCCAGTACTTC

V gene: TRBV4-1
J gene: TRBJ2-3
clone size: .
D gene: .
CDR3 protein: CASSQDWRGPDTQYF
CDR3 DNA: TGCGCCAGCAGCCAAGATTGGAGGGGGCCAGATACGCAGTATTTT

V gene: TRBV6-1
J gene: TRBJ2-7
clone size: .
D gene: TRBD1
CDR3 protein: CASSVYHGTGTYEQYF
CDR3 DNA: TGTGCCAGCAGTGTTTACCACGGGACAGGGACCTACGAGCAGTACTTC

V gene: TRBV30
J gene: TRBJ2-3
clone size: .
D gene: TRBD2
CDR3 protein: CAWSVRLAGTDTQYF
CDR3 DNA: TGTGCCTGGAGTGTACGACTAGCGGGCACAGATACGCAGTATTTT

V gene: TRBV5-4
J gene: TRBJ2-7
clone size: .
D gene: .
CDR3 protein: CASRSGIQGVSYEQYF
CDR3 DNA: TGTGCCAGCAGGTCAGGAATACAGGGAGTGTCCTACGAGCAGTACTTC

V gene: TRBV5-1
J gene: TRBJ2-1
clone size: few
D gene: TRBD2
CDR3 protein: CASSLGGTSGRINEQFF
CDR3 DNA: TGCGCCAGCAGCTTGGGTGGGACTAGCGGGAGGATAAATGAGCAGTTCTTC

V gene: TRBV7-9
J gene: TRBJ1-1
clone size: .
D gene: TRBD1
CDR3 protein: CASSSDRGPDEAFF
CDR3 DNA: TGTGCCAGCAGCTCGGACAGGGGGCCAGACGAAGCTTTCTTT

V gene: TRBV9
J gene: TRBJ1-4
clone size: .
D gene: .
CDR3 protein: CASSVSGHYDEKLFF
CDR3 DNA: TGTGCCAGCAGCGTATCTGGTCACTACGATGAAAAACTGTTTTTT

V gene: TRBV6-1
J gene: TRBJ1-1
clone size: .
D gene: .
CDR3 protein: CASSVTGVTEAFF
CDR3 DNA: TGTGCCAGCAGTGTGACCGGGGTCACTGAAGCTTTCTTT

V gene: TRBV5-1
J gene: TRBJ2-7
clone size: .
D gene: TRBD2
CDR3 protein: CASSLKEASGSGFSYEQYF
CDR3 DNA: TGCGCCAGCAGCTTGAAGGAGGCTAGCGGGAGTGGTTTCTCCTACGAGCAGTACTTC

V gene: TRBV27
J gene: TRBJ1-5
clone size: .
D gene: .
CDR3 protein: CASRAEWENQPQHF
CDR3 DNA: TGTGCCAGCAGGGCCGAGTGGGAGAATCAGCCCCAGCATTTT

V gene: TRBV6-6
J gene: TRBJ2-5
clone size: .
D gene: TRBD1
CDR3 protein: CASRRSTGAEETQYF
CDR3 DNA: TGTGCCAGCAGACGATCTACAGGGGCCGAAGAGACCCAGTACTTC

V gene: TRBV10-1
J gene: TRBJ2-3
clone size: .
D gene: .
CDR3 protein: CASAGDTDTQYF
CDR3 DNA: TGCGCCAGCGCCGGGGACACAGATACGCAGTATTTT

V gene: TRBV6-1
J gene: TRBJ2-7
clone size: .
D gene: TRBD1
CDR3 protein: CASSGADRAGEQYF
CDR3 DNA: TGTGCCAGCAGTGGAGCGGACAGGGCTGGGGAGCAGTACTTC